This is a list of T cell receptor beta chains from one sample in a study of PD-L1 blockade in urothelial cancer. Assay: immunoSEQ multiplex PCR; the TCRdb copy retains only in-frame clones and omits some. This sample yields about 52,000 clones, of which 75% to 90% are seen a single time; 1% to 1.5% belongs to the top ten. Sequenced here: PBMCs, sampled around atezolizumab (anti-PD-L1) treatment. The receptor source for this set is a man aged 50 to 60 with urothelial cancer. Each CDR3 is given with its conserved first and last residue. Fields, in order: J gene, CDR3 length, clone size, D gene, V gene, CDR3 DNA, CDR3 protein. D genes are given only for firm matches. Size values are once, few and many counts, or a class for expanded clones, and some rows have none.

j_call: TRBJ2-5; cdr3_length: 13; clone_size: .; d_call: .; v_call: TRBV27; cdr3_nt: TGTGCCAGCAGTCCCAGGCCAGGGGAGACCCAGTACTTC; cdr3_aa: CASSPRPGETQYF
j_call: TRBJ1-5; cdr3_length: 15; clone_size: .; d_call: TRBD1; v_call: TRBV7-8; cdr3_nt: TGTGCCAGCAGCTCCGGACAGGGTGCCTCTCAGCCCCAGCATTTT; cdr3_aa: CASSSGQGASQPQHF
j_call: TRBJ1-2; cdr3_length: 13; clone_size: .; d_call: .; v_call: TRBV18; cdr3_nt: TGTGCCAGCGCGGGACCGCAGAGATATGGCTACACCTTC; cdr3_aa: CASAGPQRYGYTF
j_call: TRBJ2-1; cdr3_length: 16; clone_size: .; d_call: TRBD2; v_call: TRBV28; cdr3_nt: TGTGCCAGCAGGTTAGCGGGCCAGAGCTCCTACAATGAGCAGTTCTTC; cdr3_aa: CASRLAGQSSYNEQFF
j_call: TRBJ2-2; cdr3_length: 16; clone_size: .; d_call: .; v_call: TRBV4-3; cdr3_nt: TGCGCCAGCAGCCAGGGGGCTAGCCTAGGGTCCGGGGAGCTGTTTTTT; cdr3_aa: CASSQGASLGSGELFF
j_call: TRBJ2-7; cdr3_length: 16; clone_size: .; d_call: TRBD1; v_call: TRBV10-3; cdr3_nt: TGTGCCATCCGGACAGGGTTAGAGATTGAGGAGTACGAGCAGTACTTC; cdr3_aa: CAIRTGLEIEEYEQYF
j_call: TRBJ2-1; cdr3_length: 16; clone_size: .; d_call: TRBD1; v_call: TRBV10-3; cdr3_nt: TGTGCCATCAGTGCGGGTGGGGGACAGGGCGACAATGAGCAGTTCTTC; cdr3_aa: CAISAGGGQGDNEQFF
j_call: TRBJ1-2; cdr3_length: 13; clone_size: .; d_call: .; v_call: TRBV6-5; cdr3_nt: TGTGCCAGCAGTTACCATTACGGGTATGGCTACACCTTC; cdr3_aa: CASSYHYGYGYTF
j_call: TRBJ2-1; cdr3_length: 13; clone_size: .; d_call: .; v_call: TRBV6-4; cdr3_nt: TGTGCCAGCAGTGAGACTAGCTACAATGAGCAGTTCTTC; cdr3_aa: CASSETSYNEQFF
j_call: TRBJ1-5; cdr3_length: 17; clone_size: .; d_call: TRBD1; v_call: TRBV19; cdr3_nt: TGTGCCAGTAGTATGGTACAGGGGGCGGGTCGCAATCAGCCCCAGCATTTT; cdr3_aa: CASSMVQGAGRNQPQHF
j_call: TRBJ2-1; cdr3_length: 15; clone_size: once; d_call: TRBD2; v_call: TRBV6-1; cdr3_nt: TGTGCCAGCAGTGAAGTTAGCGGGGGGTACAATGAGCAGTTCTTC; cdr3_aa: CASSEVSGGYNEQFF
j_call: TRBJ2-7; cdr3_length: 12; clone_size: few; d_call: .; v_call: TRBV2; cdr3_nt: TGTGCCAGCAACGCAGGATATCGCGAGCAGTACTTC; cdr3_aa: CASNAGYREQYF
j_call: TRBJ1-2; cdr3_length: 13; clone_size: once; d_call: .; v_call: TRBV28; cdr3_nt: TGTGCCAGCAGCCCAGGCGGGGGGAAGGGCTACACCTTC; cdr3_aa: CASSPGGGKGYTF
j_call: TRBJ2-1; cdr3_length: 14; clone_size: few; d_call: .; v_call: TRBV5-4; cdr3_nt: TGTGCCAGCAGCTTGAGTCTAGCGCCGAATGAGCAGTTCTTC; cdr3_aa: CASSLSLAPNEQFF
j_call: TRBJ2-3; cdr3_length: 13; clone_size: once; d_call: TRBD2; v_call: TRBV30; cdr3_nt: TGTGCCTGGATAGGCGGGAGGTTGAATACGCAGTATTTT; cdr3_aa: CAWIGGRLNTQYF
j_call: TRBJ2-5; cdr3_length: 16; clone_size: .; d_call: TRBD2; v_call: TRBV15; cdr3_nt: TGTGCCACCAGCAGACCCCCCGGACTAGCCGAAGAGACCCAGTACTTC; cdr3_aa: CATSRPPGLAEETQYF